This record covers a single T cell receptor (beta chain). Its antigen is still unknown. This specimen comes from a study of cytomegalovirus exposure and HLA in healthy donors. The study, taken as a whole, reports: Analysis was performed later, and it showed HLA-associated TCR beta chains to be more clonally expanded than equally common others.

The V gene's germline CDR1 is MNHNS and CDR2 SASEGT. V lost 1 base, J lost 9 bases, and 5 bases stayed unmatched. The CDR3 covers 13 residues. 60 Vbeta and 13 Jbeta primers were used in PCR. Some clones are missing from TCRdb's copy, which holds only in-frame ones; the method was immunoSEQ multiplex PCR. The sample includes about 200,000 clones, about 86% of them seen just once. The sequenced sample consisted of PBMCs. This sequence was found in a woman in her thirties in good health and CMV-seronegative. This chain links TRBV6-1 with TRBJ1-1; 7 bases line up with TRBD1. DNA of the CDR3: TGTGCCAGCAGTGAAGGACAGGGTCAGCAAGCTTTCTTT. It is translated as CASSEGQGQQAFF.